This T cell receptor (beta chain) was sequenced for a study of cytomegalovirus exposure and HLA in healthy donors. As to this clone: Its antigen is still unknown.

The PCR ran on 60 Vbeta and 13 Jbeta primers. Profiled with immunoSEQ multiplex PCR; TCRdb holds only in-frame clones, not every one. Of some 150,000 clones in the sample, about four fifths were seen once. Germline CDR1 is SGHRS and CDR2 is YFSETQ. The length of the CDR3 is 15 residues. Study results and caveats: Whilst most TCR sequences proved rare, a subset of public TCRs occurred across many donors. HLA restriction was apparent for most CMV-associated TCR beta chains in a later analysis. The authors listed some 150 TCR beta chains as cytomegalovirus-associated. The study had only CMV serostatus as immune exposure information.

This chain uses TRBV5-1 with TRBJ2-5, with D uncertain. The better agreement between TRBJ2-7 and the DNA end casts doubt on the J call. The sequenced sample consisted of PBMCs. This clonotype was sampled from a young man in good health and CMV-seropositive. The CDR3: CASSLVRGATYEQYF. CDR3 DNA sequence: TGCGCCAGCAGCTTAGTTCGCGGAGCCACATACGAGCAGTACTTC.